Below, one TCR beta chain is given with its context. What it recognizes is unknown. The data were taken from a study of vaccination effects on CD4 cells after COVID-19. Study information: After about 2 million PBMC were placed in each well, they were cultured with around 10 IU/ml IL-2 and 10 ug/ml peptides.

Sequencing was performed with immunoSEQ multiplex PCR; in TCRdb, only in-frame clones are kept and a portion is missing. In the table there are about 58,000 clones, over 60% of which are singletons. Study results and caveats: Early post-infection timepoints were absent, and convalescent patients were few.

The germline V gene encodes CDR1 MNHEY and CDR2 SVGEGT. The ends were cut back, 4 bases at V and 5 bases at J, with 8 bases in the middle. The CDR3 length is 12 residues. Following an approximately ten-day culture, CD4+ T cells were purified. Nucleocapsid antibodies were negative in the vaccine recipients, who had never had SARS-CoV-2 infection. On both days 3 and 7, half of the culture medium was replaced with IL-2 medium. The specimen was CD4+ T cells from PBMCs cultured without peptide, collected before COVID-19 vaccination. This TCR was recovered from a human donor who received a COVID-19 vaccine. V gene TRBV6-2 or TRBV6-3 combines with J gene TRBJ1-2; D not resolved. The CDR3 region is CASSSLGYGYTF. CDR3 nucleotides: TGTGCCAGCAGTTCCCTGGGTTATGGCTACACCTTC.